The 20 T cell receptor beta chains below all came from one sample that was sequenced in a study of blood T cell repertoires in COVID-19. Sequencing used immunoSEQ multiplex PCR; TCRdb keeps in-frame clones, though not all of them. The data show some 95,000 clones, with around three quarters seen just once and approximately 8.7% held by the top ten. The specimen was peripheral blood. The origin of the receptors is a man aged 45-60 years who had recovered from COVID-19.

In nucleotides, the CDR3 is TGTGCCAGCAGCACATGGGAGGGGAGCACAGATACGCAGTATTTT. Its translation is CASSTWEGSTDTQYF. The genes are TRBV9 and TRBJ2-3; 7 nucleotides line up with TRBD2. The germline V gene encodes CDR1 SGDLS and CDR2 YYNGEE. V was pared by 4 bases and J by 0 bases, with 5 bases of the junction left unmatched. The CDR3 totals 15 residues.

The count of this clone is one. The chain has TRBV21-1 and TRBJ1-2; the tabulated D call, TRBD1, remains unverified against the DNA. TRBV21-1 is assigned pseudogene status. This CDR3 region has 18 residues. DNA for the CDR3: TGTGCCAGCAGCGAAGGGGCAGGGGGCTCCCCTGTTAACTATGGCTACACCTTC. Translating it yields CASSEGAGGSPVNYGYTF.

The chain is built from TRBV18 and TRBJ2-2; TRBD2 agrees at 7 bases. Germline-derived CDR1 and CDR2 are KGHSH and LQKENI. The CDR3 loop spans 14 amino acids. Unmatched junction bases numbered 3, after V lost 1 base and J lost 7 bases. The CDR3 protein is CASSPREGNGELFF. As DNA, the CDR3 is TGTGCCAGCTCACCACGGGAGGGGAACGGGGAGCTGTTTTTT.

As DNA, the CDR3 is TGTGCCAGCAGCTTAGTGACAGACGAGCAGTACTTC. Protein sequence: CASSLVTDEQYF. This chain joins TRBV7-2 and TRBJ2-7, with D possibly TRBD1 on 5 matching bases. The germline gives CDR1 SGHTA, CDR2 FQGNSA. Trimming pared 1 base from V and 5 bases from J, leaving 6 bases between. This CDR3 has 12 residues. Combining the CDR3 with reference TRBV7-2 and TRBJ2-7 gives the whole variable domain GAGVSQSPSNKVTEKGKDVELRCDPISGHTALYWYRQSLGQGLEFLIYFQGNSAPDKSGLPSDRFSAERTGGSVSTLTIQRTQQEDSAVYLCASSLVTDEQYFGPGTRLTVT.

The gene calls are TRBV10-3 and TRBJ2-7; 7 bases are shared with TRBD2. After removal of 11 bases from V and 0 bases from J, the junction contained 4 bases not matched to a gene. Germline V gene lookup returns CDR1 ENHRY and CDR2 SYGVKD. The CDR3 consists of 12 residues. CDR3 in amino acids: CAAAGSSYEQYF. Written as DNA, the CDR3 is TGTGCCGCAGCGGGGAGCTCCTACGAGCAGTACTTC.

V and J are TRBV6-5 and TRBJ1-2; 7 bases align to TRBD1. The V and J ends lost 5 bases and 4 bases, in that order; junction bases with no gene match: 1. The CDR3 loop spans 12 amino acids. CDR1 is MNHEY and CDR2 is SVGAGI in the germline V gene. Here the CDR3 DNA reads TGTGCCAGCAGTAACAGGGGCTATGGCTACACCTTC. Protein sequence: CASSNRGYGYTF.

The V and J genes are TRBV30 and TRBJ2-3; D gene ambiguous. Germline V gives CDR1 GTSNPN, CDR2 SVGIG (reference sequence). Trimming shortened V by 8 bases and J by 1 base, and 13 bases separated the two germline ends. The CDR3 loop spans 13 amino acids. The CDR3 protein is CARQSRGTDTQYF. CDR3 in DNA: TGTGCCCGGCAGTCTCGGGGCACAGATACGCAGTATTTT.

The rearrangement joins TRBV6-1 to TRBJ1-3; D is unresolved. The ends were cut back, 4 bases at V and 3 bases at J, with 22 bases in the middle. CDR3 size: 18 residues. Germline CDR1 reads MNHNS; CDR2 reads SASEGT. CDR3 nucleotides: TGTGCCAGCAGTGCCCCTCGGTATGAGGGTCCTATTGGAAACACCATATATTTT. Translated: CASSAPRYEGPIGNTIYF.

This sequence joins TRBV28 and TRBJ2-7, with a weak D call TRBD1 (6 bases). Looked up from germline, CDR1 is MDHEN and CDR2 is SYDVKM. The CDR3 totals 15 residues. Deletions cut 3 bases from V and 7 bases from J, with 19 bases between. The CDR3, as DNA: TGTGCCAGCAGTTTCTTAGGCCTGGGGGCCTGGGAGCAGTACTTC. It specifies CASSFLGLGAWEQYF.

The V and J genes are TRBV19 and TRBJ2-7; TRBD2 matches at 10 bases. V gave up 3 bases and J gave up 5 bases; unmatched junction bases: 7. CDR3 length: 15 residues. Germline CDR1 reads LNHDA; CDR2 reads SQIVND (reference sequence). This chain's CDR3 is CASSISSSGRNEQYF. The CDR3 DNA reads as TGTGCCAGTAGTATCTCCAGTAGCGGGAGGAACGAGCAGTACTTC. The variable domain in full, with the rest retrieved from reference TRBV19 and TRBJ2-7, is DGGITQSPKYLFRKEGQNVTLSCEQNLNHDAMYWYRQDPGQGLRLIYYSQIVNDFQKGDIAEGYSVSREKKESFPLTVTSAQKNPTAFYLCASSISSSGRNEQYFGPGTRLTVT.

The genes are TRBV5-4 and TRBJ2-1; TRBD2 matches at 8 bases. The CDR3 contains 15 residues. After removal of 1 base from V and 1 base from J, the junction contained 1 base not matched to a gene. Germline V gene data show CDR1 as SGHNT and CDR2 as YYREEE (reference sequence). The CDR3 DNA reads as TGTGCCAGCAGCTTGAGCGGGGGTTCCTACAATGAGCAGTTCTTC. It is translated as CASSLSGGSYNEQFF.

The chain uses TRBV7-9 and TRBJ1-5; weak D call: TRBD1 (5 bases). The length of the CDR3 is 14 residues. The germline V gene has CDR1 SEHNR and CDR2 FQNEAQ (reference sequence). V was cut by 1 base and J by 2 bases, with 6 bases left in between. The CDR3 nucleotides are TGTGCCAGCAGCTTAGAAGGGGGCAATCAGCCCCAGCATTTT. It yields the protein CASSLEGGNQPQHF.

This clone was recorded only once. This chain joins TRBV9 and TRBJ2-3, with D tentatively TRBD2 (6 bases). CDR1 is SGDLS, CDR2 YYNGEE, per germline. The CDR3 is made up of 14 amino acids. V lost 7 bases and J lost 5, with 17 bases in between. DNA of the CDR3: TGTGCCAGCGGTATGACGGGGGTGGGAGATACGCAGTATTTT. It specifies CASGMTGVGDTQYF.

The J gene is TRBJ2-5, the V gene TRBV19; a possible D gene is TRBD1 (5 bases). Germline lookup yields CDR1 LNHDA and CDR2 SQIVND (reference sequence). V lost 5 bases and J 4 bases, leaving 14 bases between the germline ends. The CDR3 covers 14 residues. Here the CDR3 reads CASSRKNTGETQYF. The CDR3 DNA sequence: TGTGCCAGTAGTCGGAAAAATACAGGAGAGACCCAGTACTTC.

The count of this clone is one. The V call is TRBV18, the J call TRBJ1-2; possibly TRBD1 for D (5 bases). V was shortened by 6 bases and J by 3 bases, with 11 bases between the two germline ends. Germline assignment: CDR1 KGHSH and CDR2 LQKENI. The CDR3 runs 13 residues. This chain's CDR3 is CASSPSRDYGYTF. In DNA form, the CDR3 reads TGTGCCAGCTCGCCCTCCAGGGACTATGGCTACACCTTC.

The chain employs TRBV3-1 (or the pseudogene TRBV3-2) and TRBJ1-2; tentatively, D is TRBD1 (6 bases). The CDR3 extends over 16 amino acids. Trimming removed 4 bases from V and 5 bases from J, with 20 bases in between. Germline V gives CDR1 LGHDT, CDR2 YNNKEL (reference sequence). This CDR3 reads CASSPYGGGGGYGYTF. As DNA, the CDR3 is TGTGCCAGCAGCCCCTACGGAGGGGGGGGCGGGTATGGCTACACCTTC.

This sequence joins TRBV5-1 and TRBJ2-7; TRBD1 might be the D (5 bases). The CDR3 loop spans 14 amino acids. Trimming took off 4 bases at V and 0 bases at J, with 11 bases between the two ends. The germline CDR1 and CDR2 sequences are SGHRS and YFSETQ. The CDR3: CASSLSTDSYEQYF. The CDR3 nucleotides read TGCGCCAGCAGCCTATCGACAGACTCCTACGAGCAGTACTTC.

This clone has a count of ten or more. This sample also contains other DNA sequences that code for the same CDR3. V gene TRBV4-1 combines with J gene TRBJ2-7; 7 bases match TRBD1. Germline V CDR1 and CDR2: MGHRA, YSYEKL. The ends lost 3 bases at V and 0 bases at J; junction bases unmatched: 2. The CDR3 is 14 residues long. CDR3 nucleotides: TGCGCCAGCAGCCAGGGACAGAGCTCCTACGAGCAGTACTTC. This gives the protein CASSQGQSSYEQYF.

This clone was found a few times. The V and J genes are TRBV5-1 and TRBJ2-1; D is undetermined. This CDR3 comprises 15 residues. The germline gives CDR1 SGHRS, CDR2 YFSETQ. V gave up 0 bases and J gave up 5 bases, with 12 bases separating them. For the CDR3, the DNA is TGCGCCAGCAGCTTGGCATCTTTCACAGACAATGAGCAGTTCTTC. Residues: CASSLASFTDNEQFF.

The chain is built from TRBV7-9 and TRBJ1-6, with a possible D match to TRBD1 (5 bases). Germline V CDR1 and CDR2: SEHNR, FQNEAQ (reference sequence). This CDR3 comprises 15 residues. With 7 bases removed from V and 6 bases from J, the gap between germline ends came to 16 bases. The CDR3 loop reads CASNPGGGGNSPLHF. CDR3 DNA sequence: TGTGCCAGCAACCCGGGGGGAGGTGGTAATTCACCCCTCCACTTT.